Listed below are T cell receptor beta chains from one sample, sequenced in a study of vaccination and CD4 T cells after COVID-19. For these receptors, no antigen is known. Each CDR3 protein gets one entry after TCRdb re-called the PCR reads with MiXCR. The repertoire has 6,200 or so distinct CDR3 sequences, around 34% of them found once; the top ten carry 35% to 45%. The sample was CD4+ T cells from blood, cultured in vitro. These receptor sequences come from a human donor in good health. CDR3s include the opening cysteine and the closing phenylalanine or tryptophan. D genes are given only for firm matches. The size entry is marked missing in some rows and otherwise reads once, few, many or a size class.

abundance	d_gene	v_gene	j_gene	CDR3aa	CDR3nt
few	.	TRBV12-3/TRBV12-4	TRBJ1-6	CASSLGDPSPLHF	TGTGCCAGCAGTTTGGGGGATCCGTCACCCCTCCACTTT
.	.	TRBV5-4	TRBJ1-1	CASSLMANTEAFF	TGTGCCAGCAGCTTGATGGCAAACACTGAAGCTTTCTTT
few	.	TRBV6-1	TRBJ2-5	CASSEGFASWAQYF	TGTGCCAGCAGTGAAGGTTTTGCGAGCTGGGCCCAGTACTTC
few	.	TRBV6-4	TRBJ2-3	CASSAQGVSTDTQYF	TGTGCCAGCAGTGCCCAGGGAGTTAGCACAGATACGCAGTATTTT
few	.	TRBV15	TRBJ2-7	CATSREGRSYEQYF	TGTGCCACCAGCAGAGAGGGCCGCTCCTACGAGCAGTACTTC
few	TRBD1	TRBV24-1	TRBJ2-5	CATSDHRGLETQYF	TGTGCCACCAGTGATCACAGGGGTCTCGAGACCCAGTACTTC
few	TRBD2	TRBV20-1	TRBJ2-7	CSAPTSAPRGVYEQYF	TGCAGTGCTCCTACTAGCGCCCCAAGGGGAGTCTACGAGCAGTACTTC
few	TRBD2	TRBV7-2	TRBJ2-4	CASSPSGNGAKNIQYF	TGTGCCAGCAGCCCTAGCGGGAACGGGGCCAAAAACATTCAGTACTTC
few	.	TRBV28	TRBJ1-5	CASTSSGGVQPQHF	TGTGCCAGCACTTCGAGCGGGGGGGTTCAACCCCAGCATTTT
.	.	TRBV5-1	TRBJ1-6	CASSSAGATAPLHF	TGCGCCAGCAGCTCGGCGGGGGCAACGGCACCCCTCCACTTT
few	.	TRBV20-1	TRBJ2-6	CSARVVSGANVLTF	TGCAGTGCTAGAGTGGTCTCTGGGGCCAACGTCCTGACTTTC
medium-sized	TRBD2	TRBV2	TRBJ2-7	CASSETGLGFEQYF	TGTGCCAGCAGTGAGACGGGACTAGGTTTCGAGCAGTACTTC
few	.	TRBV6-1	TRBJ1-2	CASDTSGTYGYTF	TGTGCCAGCGATACCTCCGGGACCTATGGCTACACCTTC
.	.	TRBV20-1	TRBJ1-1	CSARGGDTKNTEAFF	TGCAGTGCTAGAGGTGGCGACACTAAGAACACTGAAGCTTTCTTT
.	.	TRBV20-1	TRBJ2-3	CSARDQKRSTDTQYF	TGCAGTGCTAGAGATCAGAAGCGGAGCACAGATACGCAGTATTTT
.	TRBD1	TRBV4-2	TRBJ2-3	CASSHRDRVTDTQYF	TGTGCCAGCAGCCACCGGGACAGGGTGACAGATACGCAGTATTTT
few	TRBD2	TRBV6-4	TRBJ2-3	CASSPTSGHTDTQYF	TGTGCCAGCAGCCCGACTAGCGGCCACACAGATACGCAGTATTTT
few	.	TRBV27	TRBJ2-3	CASSNREYSTDTQYF	TGTGCCAGCAGTAACAGGGAATATAGCACAGATACGCAGTATTTT
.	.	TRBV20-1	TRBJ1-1	CSAIRGRSANTEAFF	TGCAGTGCTATTAGGGGACGGAGTGCGAACACTGAAGCTTTCTTT
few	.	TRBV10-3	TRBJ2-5	CAISEQLQETQYF	TGTGCCATCAGTGAACAGTTACAAGAGACCCAGTACTTC
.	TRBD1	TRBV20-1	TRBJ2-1	CSAQDRVHEQFF	TGCAGTGCTCAGGACAGGGTCCATGAGCAGTTCTTC
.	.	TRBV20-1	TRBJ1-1	CSARGGSGDTEAFF	TGCAGTGCTAGAGGGGGCTCCGGGGACACTGAAGCTTTCTTT
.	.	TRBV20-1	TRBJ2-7	CSARRRSLLSYEQYF	TGCAGTGCTAGGAGGAGGAGCCTCCTCTCCTACGAGCAGTACTTC
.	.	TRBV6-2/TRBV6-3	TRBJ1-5	CASSYGSGNQPQHF	TGTGCCAGCAGTTATGGTTCGGGTAACCAGCCCCAGCATTTT
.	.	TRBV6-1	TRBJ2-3	CASSDFRGAGTDTQYF	TGTGCCAGCAGTGATTTCAGGGGCGCAGGCACAGATACGCAGTATTTT
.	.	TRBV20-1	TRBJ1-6	CSARDRTLGRSQSLHF	TGCAGTGCTAGAGACCGGACTCTAGGCAGGTCCCAATCCCTCCACTTT
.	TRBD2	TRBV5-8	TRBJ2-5	CASSLAGLAGVYETQYF	TGTGCCAGCAGCTTGGCGGGACTAGCGGGAGTTTATGAGACCCAGTACTTC